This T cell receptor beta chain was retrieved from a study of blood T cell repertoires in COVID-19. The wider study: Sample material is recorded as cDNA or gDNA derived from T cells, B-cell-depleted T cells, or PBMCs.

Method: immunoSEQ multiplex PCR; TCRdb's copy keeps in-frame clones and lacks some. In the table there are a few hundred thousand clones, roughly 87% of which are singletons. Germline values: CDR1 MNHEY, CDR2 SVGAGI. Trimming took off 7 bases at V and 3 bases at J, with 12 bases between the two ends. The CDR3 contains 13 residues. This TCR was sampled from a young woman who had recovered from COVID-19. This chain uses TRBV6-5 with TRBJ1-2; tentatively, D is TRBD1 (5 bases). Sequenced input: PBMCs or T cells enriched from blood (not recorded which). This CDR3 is CASTQGLDYGYTF. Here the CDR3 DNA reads TGTGCCAGCACGCAGGGTTTAGACTATGGCTACACCTTC.